This passage covers 9 T cell receptor beta chains from one sample sequenced in a study of blood T cells in healthy people across ages. A second PCR of 7 to 11 cycles used a sample-barcoded 5' primer and a J-beta primer mix. TCRdb passed the 5' RACE reads through MiXCR, listing each CDR3 protein once. In the table there are roughly 650,000 distinct CDR3 sequences, less than 40% of which are singletons. The specimen was blood. The receptors were sampled from a woman older than 75 in good health.

The DNA of the CDR3 is TGCGCCAGCAGCCAACGAGGTGGCGGGGGGGTACTCACCGGGGAGCTGTTTTTT. This gives the protein CASSQRGGGGVLTGELFF. The chain recombines TRBV4-1 with TRBJ2-2; 9 nucleotides align to TRBD2. V lost 2 bases and J lost 4; bases outside the gene matches: 11. Per the germline V gene, CDR1 is MGHRA and CDR2 is YSYEKL. The CDR3 spans 18 residues.

This clonotype was detected ten times or more. A much larger clone differs by one base, so this may be a read error. The rearrangement links TRBV29-1 to TRBJ1-1, with 10 bases aligning to TRBD1. The V gene end was trimmed by 8 bases and the J gene end by 4 bases; junction bases not matched to a gene: 4. This CDR3 is 12 amino acids long. Looked up from germline, CDR1 is SQVTM and CDR2 is ANQGSEA. The CDR3 DNA sequence: TGCAGCTTGCGGACAGGGGGCACTGAAGCTTTCTTT. It encodes CSLRTGGTEAFF.

V and J are TRBV20-1 and TRBJ1-5, with D unclear. The CDR3 is 15 residues long. Trimming removed 3 bases from V and 3 bases from J, with 15 bases in between. CDR1 is DFQATT and CDR2 is SNEGSKA in the germline V gene (reference sequence). Here the CDR3 reads CSASVGNPINQPQHF. Here the CDR3 DNA reads TGCAGTGCTAGTGTGGGGAATCCCATCAATCAGCCCCAGCATTTT.

The J gene is TRBJ1-5, the V gene TRBV2; perhaps TRBD1 as D (6 bases). Germline V gene lookup returns CDR1 SNHLY and CDR2 FYNNEI. Trimming left V 6 bases short and J 0 bases short, with 9 bases between. The CDR3 extends over 14 amino acids. The CDR3 coding sequence is TGTGCCAGCAGACCGGACAGTAGCAATCAGCCCCAGCATTTT. Its translation: CASRPDSSNQPQHF. The whole variable domain, remainder taken from reference TRBV2 and TRBJ1-5, is EPEVTQTPSHQVTQMGQEVILRCVPISNHLYFYWYRQILGQKVEFLVSFYNNEISEKSEIFDDQFSVERPDGSNFTLKIRSTKLEDSAMYFCASRPDSSNQPQHFGDGTRLSIL.

This clonotype was counted ten times or more. The chain has TRBV5-1 and TRBJ2-4, with D perhaps matching TRBD1 (6 bases). There are 14 residues in the CDR3. The V end lost 0 bases, the J end lost 8 bases, and 12 bases lay between the germline ends. CDR1 and CDR2 (germline): SGHRS, YFSETQ. As DNA, the CDR3 is TGCGCCAGCAGCTTGGCGCAGGGGTTAGACATTCAGTACTTC. Protein product: CASSLAQGLDIQYF.

This clonotype was detected ten times or more. The chain links TRBV20-1 to TRBJ1-5; perhaps TRBD1 as D (5 bases). The germline V gene encodes CDR1 DFQATT and CDR2 SNEGSKA (reference sequence). This CDR3 region has 13 residues. V lost 5 bases to trimming and J lost 2 bases, with 10 bases between them. The CDR3 DNA follows: TGCAGTGCTGGCGGGGCCGGCAATCAGCCCCAGCATTTT. Its protein is CSAGGAGNQPQHF.

This clonotype was counted many times. The DNA of the CDR3 is TGTGCCAGCAGCCCCGGGACAGGGGGCCAGGGAGAGACCCAGTACTTC. Its translation: CASSPGTGGQGETQYF. The chain joins TRBV7-8 to TRBJ2-5, with TRBD1 matching 12 bases. The junction had 8 bases not matched to a gene; V was cut back by 5 bases and J by 4 bases. CDR3 length: 16 residues. Germline CDR1 reads SGHVS; CDR2 reads FQNEAQ.

This clonotype was recorded at least ten times. The chain couples TRBV28 to TRBJ2-7; D ambiguous. V was trimmed by 5 bases and J by 3 bases, leaving 8 bases between them. This CDR3 is built from 12 residues. CDR1 and CDR2 (germline): MDHEN, SYDVKM. CDR3 nucleotide sequence: TGTGCCAGCAGTCGATCCGGCTACGAGCAGTACTTC. The encoded protein is CASSRSGYEQYF.

The chain couples TRBV18 to TRBJ1-4, with TRBD1 as a possible D gene (6 bases). The germline V gene has CDR1 KGHSH and CDR2 LQKENI. The CDR3 length is 16 residues. Trimming removed 3 bases from V and 0 bases from J, with 11 bases in between. DNA of the CDR3: TGTGCCAGCTCACCGCTCACAGGGCCAACTAATGAAAAACTGTTTTTT. Its protein product is CASSPLTGPTNEKLFF.